This TCR beta chain was captured in a study of beta chain features in type 1 diabetes. Study-wide findings and caveats: TCRB CDR3 length was moderately but significantly reduced in all four CD4+ subsets of Type 1 diabetes patients.

A few counts support this clone. Antigen specificity is unknown. Germline assignment: CDR1 SQVTM and CDR2 ANQGSEA. V dropped 7 bases and J dropped 5; count of bases not matched to a gene: 10. The length of the CDR3 is 13 residues. Expressed TCRB transcripts were sequenced because the entire RNA isolate underwent reverse transcription. Several million reads were obtained on average from naive, central memory and regulatory T cell samples. TCRdb keeps only in-frame clones here, not all; method: immunoSEQ multiplex PCR. The data contain roughly 230,000 clones, around 9.9% of them singletons. This TCR derives from a young man with type 1 diabetes. Sequenced input: naive CD4+ T cells from blood. The rearrangement uses TRBV29-1 and TRBJ2-5, with 7 bases aligning to TRBD2. This chain's CDR3 is CSARGGGGETQYF. For the CDR3, the DNA is TGCAGCGCCCGAGGCGGGGGAGGGGAGACCCAGTACTTC.